The 10 T cell receptor beta chains listed next were all sequenced from one sample in a study of technical replicates of blood from several donors. Assay: immunoSEQ multiplex PCR; the TCRdb copy retains only in-frame clones and omits some. The sample records some 80,000 clones, around 92% being singletons. Sequenced sample: T cells isolated from PBMCs. These receptors originate from a human donor in good health.

V usage is TRBV9 and J usage is TRBJ2-1; a possible D gene is TRBD2 (5 bases). The CDR3 is made up of 15 amino acids. From germline, CDR1 is SGDLS and CDR2 YYNGEE. V lost 4 bases and J lost 0, with 11 bases in between. The CDR3 region has the DNA TGTGCCAGCAGCCCGGGAACTGTCTCCTACAATGAGCAGTTCTTC. It codes for CASSPGTVSYNEQFF.

This chain links TRBV9 with TRBJ2-2; D might be TRBD1 (5 bases). The germline V and J ends were trimmed by 3 bases and 4 bases, with 13 bases remaining between them. From germline, CDR1 is SGDLS and CDR2 YYNGEE. CDR3 size: 15 residues. The CDR3 nucleotides read TGTGCCAGCAGCGCCGGCAGACAGTTCACCGGGGAGCTGTTTTTT. The encoded protein is CASSAGRQFTGELFF.

This chain links TRBV9 with TRBJ2-3; D may be TRBD2 (6 bases). V lost 4 bases and J lost 5, with 14 bases in between. The CDR3 loop spans 14 amino acids. Germline CDR1 reads SGDLS; CDR2 reads YYNGEE. The CDR3 protein is CASSPRAGGDTQYF. The CDR3 nucleotides read TGTGCCAGCAGCCCTCGAGCGGGCGGAGATACGCAGTATTTT.

The chain combines TRBV7-9 with TRBJ2-7, with 9 bases lining up with TRBD1. The CDR3 covers 16 residues. The germline gives CDR1 SEHNR, CDR2 FQNEAQ (reference sequence). Unmatched junction bases numbered 11, after V lost 6 bases and J lost 2 bases. In DNA, the CDR3 is TGTGCCAGCAGTTATAAACCCGGGACAGGGACCTACGAGCAGTACTTC. Protein sequence: CASSYKPGTGTYEQYF.

The rearrangement uses TRBV9 and TRBJ1-5; the match to TRBD1 covers 9 bases. V lost 3 bases, J lost 0 bases, and 10 bases stayed unmatched. This CDR3 region has 18 residues. Germline CDR1 reads SGDLS; CDR2 reads YYNGEE. The CDR3 region is CASSARQGGPYSNQPQHF. CDR3 bases: TGTGCCAGCAGCGCCCGACAGGGGGGGCCGTATAGCAATCAGCCCCAGCATTTT.

This chain connects TRBV11-3 to TRBJ2-1, with D perhaps TRBD2 (5 bases). The CDR3 has 13 amino acids. Between the trimmed V and J ends, which lost 5 bases and 2 bases, there was a span of 7 bases. Germline CDR1 reads SGHNT; CDR2 reads YENEEA. The DNA of the CDR3 is TGTGCCAGCAGCCTCGGGACCTACAATGAGCAGTTCTTC. Its protein product is CASSLGTYNEQFF.

V gene TRBV5-6 combines with J gene TRBJ2-2; 8 nucleotides align to TRBD2. Germline CDR1 reads SGHDT; CDR2 reads YYEEEE. The CDR3 is 17 amino acids. The V segment lost 3 bases and the J segment 0 bases; nucleotides outside the gene matches: 7. Written as DNA, the CDR3 is TGTGCCAGCAGCTCCTCTTTAGCGGGACCGAACACCGGGGAGCTGTTTTTT. Protein product: CASSSSLAGPNTGELFF.

This chain uses TRBV5-1 with TRBJ2-1; D remains unclear. The CDR3 is 14 residues long. V was pared by 0 bases and J by 6 bases, with 10 bases between. Germline lookup yields CDR1 SGHRS and CDR2 YFSETQ. The chain's CDR3 is CASSLAGSANEQFF. For the CDR3, the DNA is TGCGCCAGCAGCTTGGCTGGCAGTGCCAATGAGCAGTTCTTC.

The rearrangement uses TRBV25-1 and TRBJ2-5, with D hard to call. V lost 8 bases to trimming and J lost 1 base, with 2 bases between them. The CDR3 consists of 10 residues. Germline CDR1 reads MGHDK; CDR2 reads SYGVNS. In DNA, the CDR3 is TGTGCCAGCCTCCAAGAGACCCAGTACTTC. Its protein product is CASLQETQYF. Full variable domain (remainder filled in from reference TRBV25-1 and TRBJ2-5): EADIYQTPRYLVIGTGKKITLECSQTMGHDKMYWYQQDPGMELHLIHYSYGVNSTEKGDLSSESTVSRIRTEHFPLTLESARPSHTSQYLCASLQETQYFGPGTRLLVL.

This clone appeared once. This sequence joins TRBV11-3 and TRBJ1-3; 8 bases line up with TRBD1. The CDR3 length is 16 residues. Germline assignment: CDR1 SGHNT and CDR2 YENEEA. V lost 5 bases and J lost 4; bases outside the gene matches: 10. CDR3 sequence reads: CASSARDRFTGNTIYF. The CDR3 DNA follows: TGTGCCAGCAGCGCCCGGGACAGGTTTACGGGAAACACCATATATTTT.